Listed here are 28 T cell receptor beta chains from one sample, sequenced in a study of cytomegalovirus exposure and HLA in healthy donors. PCR used 60 Vbeta primers and 13 Jbeta primers. The repertoire was sequenced with immunoSEQ multiplex PCR; TCRdb's copy has only in-frame clones and lacks some. Counted here are about 140,000 clones, approximately 80% occurring once; the ten biggest clones make up 2% to 3%. Sample: PBMCs. The receptors were gathered from a man aged 50 to 59 in good health and CMV-seronegative.

V gene TRBV4-2 combines with J gene TRBJ1-6; D might be TRBD1 (6 bases). Looked up from germline, CDR1 is LGHNA and CDR2 is YNFKEQ. This CDR3 has 16 amino acids. V was pared by 2 bases and J by 4 bases, with 12 bases between. The CDR3 region has the DNA TGTGCCAGCAGCCAATCCCAGACAGGATATAATTCACCCCTCCACTTT. Its protein is CASSQSQTGYNSPLHF.

V usage is TRBV30 and J usage is TRBJ2-1; D is unresolved. CDR3 length equals 14 residues. V dropped 5 bases and J dropped 0 bases, with 11 bases sitting between them. From germline, CDR1 is GTSNPN and CDR2 SVGIG (reference sequence). CDR3 region: CAWDPTSSYNEQFF. CDR3 DNA: TGTGCCTGGGATCCAACGAGCTCCTACAATGAGCAGTTCTTC. Full variable domain (outside the CDR3, taken from reference TRBV30 and TRBJ2-1): SQTIHQWPATLVQPVGSPLSLECTVEGTSNPNLYWYRQAAGRGLQLLFYSVGIGQISSEVPQNLSASRPQDRQFILSSKKLLLSDSGFYLCAWDPTSSYNEQFFGPGTRLTVL.

V gene TRBV7-9 combines with J gene TRBJ2-1; tentative D call: TRBD1 (5 bases). Germline loops: CDR1 SEHNR, CDR2 FQNEAQ (reference sequence). The CDR3 consists of 12 residues. V was trimmed by 4 bases and J by 7 bases, leaving 8 bases between them. The CDR3 DNA is TGTGCCAGCAGCTCCGGACAAAATGAGCAGTTCTTC. Its protein is CASSSGQNEQFF.

The gene calls are TRBV9 and TRBJ2-7; 8 positions match TRBD1. V shed 0 bases and J 2 bases; nucleotides not matched to a gene: 7. The CDR3 extends over 16 amino acids. The germline gives CDR1 SGDLS, CDR2 YYNGEE. CDR3 residues: CASSVAGTGLAYEQYF. CDR3 nucleotides: TGTGCCAGCAGCGTAGCCGGGACAGGCTTAGCCTACGAGCAGTACTTC.

A few counts support this clone. The chain recombines TRBV9 with TRBJ2-7; weak D call: TRBD1 (6 bases). The CDR3 consists of 14 residues. Trimming stripped 4 bases from V and 2 bases from J, with 13 bases between. Looked up from germline, CDR1 is SGDLS and CDR2 is YYNGEE. The CDR3 here is CASSSGTQPYEQYF. In DNA form, the CDR3 reads TGTGCCAGCAGCTCCGGGACACAACCCTACGAGCAGTACTTC.

The sample holds a few counts of this clone. The chain uses TRBV6-5 and TRBJ2-1; D ambiguous. The germline gives CDR1 MNHEY, CDR2 SVGAGI. Trimming took off 6 bases at V and 9 bases at J, with 21 bases between the two ends. There are 15 residues in the CDR3. The DNA of the CDR3 is TGTGCCAGCAGGGCGCCTAGAACCCCGAAGAGTGAGCAGTTCTTC. It encodes CASRAPRTPKSEQFF.

The genes are TRBV6-1 and TRBJ1-5; TRBD1 matches 7 bases. Germline CDR1 MNHNS, CDR2 SASEGT. CDR3 length: 16 residues. V shed 2 bases, J shed 3 bases, and the junction held 7 bases outside the gene matches. The CDR3 loop reads CASSEFPGGLNQPQHF. The DNA for the CDR3 is TGTGCCAGCAGTGAATTTCCAGGGGGACTCAATCAGCCCCAGCATTTT.

The J gene is TRBJ2-7, the V gene TRBV27; 12 bases are shared with TRBD2. Germline trimming cut 1 base from V and 5 bases from J; bases unmatched to any gene: 6. The CDR3 is made up of 16 amino acids. The germline V gene has CDR1 MNHEY and CDR2 SMNVEV (reference sequence). The CDR3 is CASSLLGTSGRNEQYF. CDR3 DNA sequence: TGTGCCAGCAGTTTATTGGGAACTAGCGGGAGGAACGAGCAGTACTTC.

The rearrangement joins TRBV9 to TRBJ1-2; D perhaps matches TRBD1 (5 bases). CDR1 SGDLS and CDR2 YYNGEE come from the germline V gene. V was cut by 4 bases and J by 0 bases, with 13 bases left in between. The CDR3 has 15 amino acids. The CDR3 nucleotides read TGTGCCAGCAGCTTAGAGGACACTACTAACTATGGCTACACCTTC. Protein sequence: CASSLEDTTNYGYTF.

The chain has TRBV2 and TRBJ2-7, with a weak D call TRBD1 (6 bases). The ends were cut back, 5 bases at V and 3 bases at J, with 14 bases in the middle. This CDR3 has 14 residues. Germline CDR1 SNHLY, CDR2 FYNNEI. The CDR3 is CASSTGTTGYEQYF. The CDR3 nucleotides are TGTGCCAGCAGTACCGGGACAACGGGCTACGAGCAGTACTTC.

The chain joins TRBV30 to TRBJ2-1; D might be TRBD1 (5 bases). CDR1 and CDR2 (germline): GTSNPN, SVGIG (reference sequence). Trimming took off 2 bases at V and 4 bases at J, with 9 bases between the two ends. The CDR3 length is 13 residues. CDR3 coding DNA: TGTGCCTGGAGTCAGTCAGGGTACAATGAGCAGTTCTTC. It translates to CAWSQSGYNEQFF.

In DNA, the CDR3 is TGTGCCAGCAGCCACGAGGCGGGAGCCGGGGAGACCCAGTACTTC. Translating it yields CASSHEAGAGETQYF. The chain uses TRBV4-2 and TRBJ2-5; 7 bases map to TRBD2. Trimming took 3 bases from V and 5 from J; bases not matched to a gene: 9. CDR1 is LGHNA, CDR2 YNFKEQ, per germline. This CDR3 has 15 residues.

This clone was observed once. V usage is TRBV27 and J usage is TRBJ1-5; no firm D call. Germline V gene sequence: CDR1 MNHEY, CDR2 SMNVEV (reference sequence). Trimming shortened V by 3 bases and J by 0 bases, and 9 bases separated the two germline ends. CDR3 length: 15 residues. CDR3 sequence: CASSLGLYSNQPQHF. In DNA, the CDR3 is TGTGCCAGCAGTTTGGGCCTTTATAGCAATCAGCCCCAGCATTTT.

The genes are TRBV7-9 and TRBJ1-1; maybe TRBD1 (6 bases). Germline CDR1 reads SEHNR; CDR2 reads FQNEAQ (reference sequence). The CDR3 sequence is 14 residues long. The germline V and J ends were trimmed by 2 bases and 1 base, with 8 bases remaining between them. CDR3 sequence (DNA): TGTGCCAGCAGCTTATCGGGACAGAACACTGAAGCTTTCTTT. The encoded protein is CASSLSGQNTEAFF. The full variable domain, in which reference TRBV7-9 and TRBJ1-1 provide the parts outside the CDR3, is DTGVSQNPRHKITKRGQNVTFRCDPISEHNRLYWYRQTLGQGPEFLTYFQNEAQLEKSRLLSDRFSAERPKGSFSTLEIQRTEQGDSAMYLCASSLSGQNTEAFFGQGTRLTVV.

Concerning this clone itself: The junction and the germline gene differ at one end; a read error may be behind it. This chain joins TRBV4-2 and TRBJ2-1, with D unresolved. The germline V gene encodes CDR1 LGHNA and CDR2 YNFKEQ. This CDR3 is built from 14 residues. This CDR3 reads CASSQGGSYTEQFF. CDR3 DNA sequence: TGTGCCAGCAGCCAAGGAGGCAGTTACACTGAGCAGTTCTTC.

The chain employs TRBV11-3 and TRBJ2-3; 13 bases match TRBD2. V shed 5 bases and J 1 base; nucleotides not matched to a gene: 6. In germline, CDR1 is SGHNT, CDR2 YENEEA. The CDR3 contains 17 residues. The CDR3 region is CASSHTSGGAGTDTQYF. The DNA of the CDR3 is TGTGCCAGCAGCCATACTAGCGGGGGGGCCGGCACAGATACGCAGTATTTT.

The chain has TRBV6-4 and TRBJ1-2, with 7 bases aligning to TRBD1. Germline V gene data show CDR1 as MRHNA and CDR2 as SNTAGT. The CDR3 has 13 amino acids. Trimming removed 6 bases from V and 4 bases from J; junction bases left unmatched: 5. CDR3 protein: CASRQGSGYGYTF. DNA of the CDR3: TGTGCCAGCAGACAGGGGAGCGGCTATGGCTACACCTTC.

This chain uses TRBV30 with TRBJ1-2; the D gene is possibly TRBD1 (6 bases). The CDR3 extends over 13 amino acids. Germline V lookup: CDR1 GTSNPN, CDR2 SVGIG (reference sequence). Trimming pared 0 bases from V and 5 bases from J, leaving 10 bases between. The CDR3: CAWSVQGTYGYTF. CDR3 sequence (DNA): TGTGCCTGGAGTGTACAGGGAACGTATGGCTACACCTTC. Looking up the rest from reference TRBV30 and TRBJ1-2 gives the full variable domain: SQTIHQWPATLVQPVGSPLSLECTVEGTSNPNLYWYRQAAGRGLQLLFYSVGIGQISSEVPQNLSASRPQDRQFILSSKKLLLSDSGFYLCAWSVQGTYGYTFGSGTRLTVV.

V is TRBV6-5 and J is TRBJ1-2; 10 nucleotides match TRBD1. V was pared by 6 bases and J by 3 bases, with 7 bases of the junction left unmatched. Germline assignment: CDR1 MNHEY and CDR2 SVGAGI. This CDR3 has 15 residues. This CDR3 is CASSDRQGADYGYTF. DNA of the CDR3: TGTGCCAGCAGCGATCGACAGGGGGCGGACTATGGCTACACCTTC.

The chain recombines TRBV7-9 with TRBJ1-2; possibly TRBD1 for D (6 bases). V shed 5 bases and J shed 0 bases, with 16 bases lying between them. The CDR3 is 16 residues long. The V gene's germline CDR1 is SEHNR and CDR2 FQNEAQ (reference sequence). DNA of the CDR3: TGTGCCAGCAGCGACGGGGGGCTTGGGGCTAACTATGGCTACACCTTC. This codes for CASSDGGLGANYGYTF.

The chain joins TRBV30 to TRBJ1-6, with 10 nucleotides matching TRBD1. In germline, CDR1 is GTSNPN, CDR2 SVGIG (reference sequence). With V trimmed by 2 bases and J by 9 bases, 7 bases remained unmatched. The CDR3 length is 15 residues. CDR3 protein: CAWSRQGARGSPLHF. The CDR3 DNA sequence: TGTGCCTGGAGTCGACAGGGGGCAAGGGGTTCACCCCTCCACTTT.

The DNA for the CDR3 is TGTGCCAGCAGCTTGGTGGGACAGGGCCTACTTTCACCCCTCCACTTT. This translates into CASSLVGQGLLSPLHF. The chain uses TRBV5-4 and TRBJ1-6; TRBD1 aligns across 9 bases. Germline lookup yields CDR1 SGHNT and CDR2 YYREEE (reference sequence). Trimming at V came to 0 bases and at J to 9 bases, leaving 7 bases not matched to a gene. The CDR3 covers 16 residues. The variable domain in full, completed from reference TRBV5-4 and TRBJ1-6, reads ETGVTQSPTHLIKTRGQQVTLRCSSQSGHNTVSWYQQALGQGPQFIFQYYREEENGRGNFPPRFSGLQFPNYSSELNVNALELDDSALYLCASSLVGQGLLSPLHFGNGTRLTVT.

The chain recombines TRBV5-1 with TRBJ2-1, with TRBD2 matching 10 bases. The V gene's germline CDR1 is SGHRS and CDR2 YFSETQ. The CDR3 sequence is 15 residues long. Trimming at V came to 4 bases and at J to 7 bases, leaving 8 bases not matched to a gene. The CDR3 loop is CASSSERGGLNEQFF. The DNA of the CDR3 is TGCGCCAGCAGCAGTGAGCGGGGGGGCCTAAATGAGCAGTTCTTC.

The V and J genes are TRBV7-3 and TRBJ2-2; D uncertain. The CDR3 length is 14 residues. The germline V and J ends were trimmed by 2 bases and 1 base, with 5 bases remaining between them. Per the germline V gene, CDR1 is SGHTA and CDR2 is FQGTGA. The CDR3 spells CASSLAGNTGELFF. In DNA form, the CDR3 reads TGTGCCAGCAGCTTAGCAGGGAACACCGGGGAGCTGTTTTTT.

This clone was seen just once. The V gene is TRBV5-4, the J gene TRBJ2-5; 7 bases fit TRBD1. The CDR3 loop spans 15 amino acids. Trimming at V came to 0 bases and at J to 4 bases, leaving 6 bases not matched to a gene. Per the germline V gene, CDR1 is SGHNT and CDR2 is YYREEE (reference sequence). CDR3 coding DNA: TGTGCCAGCAGCTTGGAAGGGGGCGCCGTAGAGACCCAGTACTTC. This encodes CASSLEGGAVETQYF.

In its sample, this clone was seen once. V gene TRBV5-1 combines with J gene TRBJ1-1; no definite D call. Trimming cost V 4 bases and J 8 bases, with 12 bases left between them. This CDR3 has 12 residues. Germline V gene lookup returns CDR1 SGHRS and CDR2 YFSETQ. CDR3 sequence: CASSRTDSEAFF. The CDR3 DNA reads as TGCGCCAGCAGCCGCACAGATTCAGAAGCTTTCTTT. Variable domain in full (rest from reference TRBV5-1 and TRBJ1-1): KAGVTQTPRYLIKTRGQQVTLSCSPISGHRSVSWYQQTPGQGLQFLFEYFSETQRNKGNFPGRFSGRQFSNSRSEMNVSTLELGDSALYLCASSRTDSEAFFGQGTRLTVV.

This chain uses TRBV2 with TRBJ2-5, with 9 bases fitting TRBD1. J was trimmed by 4 bases and V by 11 bases; bases with no gene match: 8. Germline V lookup: CDR1 SNHLY, CDR2 FYNNEI. The CDR3 is made up of 13 amino acids. In nucleotides, the CDR3 is TGTGCCGGCACAGGGGGCACCGGAGAGACCCAGTACTTC. Translation gives CAGTGGTGETQYF.

The chain employs TRBV5-1 and TRBJ2-3, with 8 bases identical to TRBD1. The CDR3 has 15 residues. Germline V gene data show CDR1 as SGHRS and CDR2 as YFSETQ. V was pared by 0 bases and J by 3 bases, with 3 bases of the junction left unmatched. This chain's CDR3 is CASSLEDRETDTQYF. The CDR3 coding sequence is TGCGCCAGCAGCTTGGAGGACAGGGAAACAGATACGCAGTATTTT.